Here is one T cell receptor (beta chain) with its context. The antigen remains unidentified. The table came from immunoSEQ multiplex PCR; TCRdb's copy has only in-frame clones and leaves some out. The sample lists more than 2,000,000 clones; over 90% were seen once. This CDR3 has 16 amino acids. V dropped 6 bases and J dropped 12; count of bases not matched to a gene: 19. Germline loops: CDR1 MDHEN, CDR2 SYDVKM. The sample originates from a study of shared clonotypes between healthy human individuals. Whole-study results and caveats: Sorted-subset samples were not fully sequenced, rarefaction indicated.

This receptor was identified in a man younger than 35 in good health. Some clones in this sample may be carry-over from other donors' samples. The chain couples TRBV28 to TRBJ2-4; 8 positions agree with TRBD2. Sequencing input: naive CD4+ T cells from PBMCs. Subset here: CD45RA+ positively selected. Written as DNA, the CDR3 is TGTGCCAGCAGGGGCGGTGGAGCGGGAGCTGGTCGGGATCAGTACTTC. Its translation is CASRGGGAGAGRDQYF. Full variable domain (outside the CDR3, taken from reference TRBV28 and TRBJ2-4): DVKVTQSSRYLVKRTGEKVFLECVQDMDHENMFWYRQDPGLGLRLIYFSYDVKMKEKGDIPEGYSVSREKKERFSLILESASTNQTSMYLCASRGGGAGAGRDQYFGAGTRLSVL.